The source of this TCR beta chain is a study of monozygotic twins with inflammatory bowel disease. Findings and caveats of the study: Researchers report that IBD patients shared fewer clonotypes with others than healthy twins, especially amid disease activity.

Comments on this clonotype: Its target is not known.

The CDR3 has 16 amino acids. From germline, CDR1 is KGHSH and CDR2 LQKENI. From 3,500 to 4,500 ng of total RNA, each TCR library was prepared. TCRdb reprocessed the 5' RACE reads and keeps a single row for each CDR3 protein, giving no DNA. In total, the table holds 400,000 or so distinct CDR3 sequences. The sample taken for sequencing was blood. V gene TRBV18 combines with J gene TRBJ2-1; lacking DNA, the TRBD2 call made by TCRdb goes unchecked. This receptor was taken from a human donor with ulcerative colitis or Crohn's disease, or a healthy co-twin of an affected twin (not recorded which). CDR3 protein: CASSPTLAARYNEQFF.